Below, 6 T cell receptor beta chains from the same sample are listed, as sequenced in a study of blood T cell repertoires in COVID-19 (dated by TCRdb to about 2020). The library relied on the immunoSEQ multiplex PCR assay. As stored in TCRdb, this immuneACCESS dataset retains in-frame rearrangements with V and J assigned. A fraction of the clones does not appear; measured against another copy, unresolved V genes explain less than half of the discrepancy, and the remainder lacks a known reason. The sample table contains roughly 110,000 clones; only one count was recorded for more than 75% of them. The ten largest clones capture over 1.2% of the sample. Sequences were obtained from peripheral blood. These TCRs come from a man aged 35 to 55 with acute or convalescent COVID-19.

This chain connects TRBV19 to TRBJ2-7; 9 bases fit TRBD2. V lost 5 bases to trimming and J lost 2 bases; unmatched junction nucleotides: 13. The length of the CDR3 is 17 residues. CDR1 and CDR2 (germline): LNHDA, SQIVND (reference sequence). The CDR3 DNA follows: TGTGCCAGTAGTTGGCTAGCGGGACGGTCACTCCCCTACGAGCAGTACTTC. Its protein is CASSWLAGRSLPYEQYF.

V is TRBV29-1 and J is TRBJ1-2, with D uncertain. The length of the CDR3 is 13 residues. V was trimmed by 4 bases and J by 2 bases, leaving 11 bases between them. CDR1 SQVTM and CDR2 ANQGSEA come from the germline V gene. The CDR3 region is CSVVTNSNYGYTF. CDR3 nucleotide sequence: TGCAGCGTTGTGACAAATTCAAACTATGGCTACACCTTC.

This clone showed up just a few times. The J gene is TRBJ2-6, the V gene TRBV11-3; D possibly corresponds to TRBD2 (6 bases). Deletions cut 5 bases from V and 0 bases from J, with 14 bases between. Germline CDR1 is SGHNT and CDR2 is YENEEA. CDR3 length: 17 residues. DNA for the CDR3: TGTGCCAGCAGCCCCGCTCGGGGGAACTCTGGGGCCAACGTCCTGACTTTC. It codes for CASSPARGNSGANVLTF.

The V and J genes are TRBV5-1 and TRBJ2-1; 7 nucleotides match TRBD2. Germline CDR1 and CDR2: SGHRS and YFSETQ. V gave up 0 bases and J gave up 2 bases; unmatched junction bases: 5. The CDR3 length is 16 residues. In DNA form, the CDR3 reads TGCGCCAGCAGCTTGGAATTGCGGGAGCCCTACAATGAGCAGTTCTTC. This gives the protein CASSLELREPYNEQFF.

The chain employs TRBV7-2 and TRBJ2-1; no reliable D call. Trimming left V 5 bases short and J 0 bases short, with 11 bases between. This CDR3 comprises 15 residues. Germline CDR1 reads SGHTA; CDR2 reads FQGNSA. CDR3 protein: CASSLNGRSYNEQFF. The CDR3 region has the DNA TGTGCCAGCAGCCTCAATGGCCGCTCCTACAATGAGCAGTTCTTC.

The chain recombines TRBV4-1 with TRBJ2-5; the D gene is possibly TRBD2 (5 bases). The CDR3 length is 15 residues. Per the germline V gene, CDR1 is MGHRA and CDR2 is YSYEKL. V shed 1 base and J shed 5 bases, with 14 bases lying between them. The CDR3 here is CASSQGPLQRETQYF. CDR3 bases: TGCGCCAGCAGCCAAGGGCCCCTCCAGCGGGAGACCCAGTACTTC.